These 8 T cell receptor beta chains came from one sample sequenced in a study of blood T cell repertoires in COVID-19. Sequencing used immunoSEQ multiplex PCR; TCRdb keeps in-frame clones, though not all of them. The table includes about 200,000 clones, about 85% detected once. Sequences were obtained from peripheral blood. These receptors originate from a woman between 45 and 60 years old with COVID-19, enrolled during active disease.

V and J are TRBV27 and TRBJ2-5; D might be TRBD2 (5 bases). The V end was cut by 8 bases, the J end by 7 bases, with 20 bases between. Germline-derived CDR1 and CDR2 are MNHEY and SMNVEV (reference sequence). This CDR3 spans 14 amino acids. CDR3 loop: CASLSLLGRGTQYF. The CDR3 DNA reads TGTGCCAGCCTTAGTTTGCTTGGACGGGGGACCCAGTACTTC.

V usage is TRBV3-1 (or the pseudogene TRBV3-2) and J usage is TRBJ1-3, with 8 bases that match TRBD1. CDR1 and CDR2 (germline): LGHDT, YNNKEL (reference sequence). The CDR3 totals 16 residues. V shed 2 bases, J shed 0 bases, and the junction held 3 bases outside the gene matches. The CDR3 loop is CASSQSDRGSGNTIYF. The CDR3 nucleotides read TGTGCCAGCAGCCAATCCGACAGGGGCTCTGGAAACACCATATATTTT.

V is TRBV27 and J is TRBJ1-1; D not resolved. CDR1 and CDR2 from the germline V gene are MNHEY and SMNVEV (reference sequence). The CDR3 is made up of 13 amino acids. V was pared by 2 bases and J by 5 bases, with 9 bases between. The CDR3 DNA follows: TGTGCCAGCAGTTTAGAAGGCAGGACTGAAGCTTTCTTT. Encoded protein: CASSLEGRTEAFF.

The rearrangement uses TRBV21-1 and TRBJ1-6; the tabulated D call, TRBD1, remains unverified against the DNA. TRBV21-1 is recorded as a pseudogene. The CDR3 length is 15 residues. Written as DNA, the CDR3 is TGTGCCAGCAGCAACTCACAGGGCCCTTATTCACCCCTCCACTTT. Its protein is CASSNSQGPYSPLHF.

The chain joins TRBV25-1 to TRBJ1-1, with D perhaps matching TRBD1 (6 bases). CDR1 is MGHDK and CDR2 is SYGVNS in the germline V gene. This CDR3 spans 13 amino acids. The V end lost 4 bases, the J end lost 7 bases, and 13 bases lay between the germline ends. The CDR3 bases are TGTGCCAGCAGTGGGCCAGGGGCCCGTGAAGCTTTCTTT. Residues: CASSGPGAREAFF.

This chain joins TRBV19 and TRBJ1-5; unclear D gene. Germline V gene sequence: CDR1 LNHDA, CDR2 SQIVND (reference sequence). The CDR3 length is 15 residues. V was pared by 3 bases and J by 6 bases, with 15 bases between. The CDR3 DNA reads TGTGCCAGTAGTATTTGGGAGGGTACAAGTCAGCCCCAGCATTTT. The encoded protein is CASSIWEGTSQPQHF.

J is TRBJ1-1 and V is TRBV19; tentatively, D is TRBD1 (6 bases). Trimming pared 8 bases from V and 0 bases from J, leaving 19 bases between. The CDR3 loop spans 16 amino acids. Per the germline V gene, CDR1 is LNHDA and CDR2 is SQIVND (reference sequence). The CDR3, as DNA: TGTGCCAGTGGGGACCCGTGGGGGCGCGTGAACACTGAAGCTTTCTTT. It specifies CASGDPWGRVNTEAFF.

The gene calls are TRBV6-6 and TRBJ1-5; TRBD1 might be the D (6 bases). V lost 6 bases and J 0 bases, leaving 12 bases between the germline ends. Germline lookup yields CDR1 MNHNY and CDR2 SVGAGI (reference sequence). This CDR3 spans 15 amino acids. The CDR3 DNA sequence: TGTGCCAGCAGCACAGGACAGTATAGCAATCAGCCCCAGCATTTT. Protein sequence: CASSTGQYSNQPQHF.